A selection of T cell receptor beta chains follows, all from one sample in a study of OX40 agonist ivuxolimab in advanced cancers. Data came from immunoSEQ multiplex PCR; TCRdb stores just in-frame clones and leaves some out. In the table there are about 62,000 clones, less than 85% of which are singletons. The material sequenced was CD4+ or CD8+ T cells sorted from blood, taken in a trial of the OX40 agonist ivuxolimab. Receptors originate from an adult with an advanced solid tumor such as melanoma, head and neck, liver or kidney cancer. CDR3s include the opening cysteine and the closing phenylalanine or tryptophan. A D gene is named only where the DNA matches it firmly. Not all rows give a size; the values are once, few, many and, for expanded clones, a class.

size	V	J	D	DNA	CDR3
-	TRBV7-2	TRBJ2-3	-	TGTGCCAGCAGCCTCGAAGATACGCAGTATTTT	CASSLEDTQYF
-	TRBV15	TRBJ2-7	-	TGTGCCACCAGCAGAGGCAAACAGGGCTCCTACGAGCAGTACTTC	CATSRGKQGSYEQYF
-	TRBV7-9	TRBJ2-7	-	TGTGCCAGCAGCTCAGGGAGGATGAACGAGCAGTACTTC	CASSSGRMNEQYF
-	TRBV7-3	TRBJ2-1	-	TGTGCCAGCAGCTTATCGGGGGCCAAAAACAATGAGCAGTTCTTC	CASSLSGAKNNEQFF
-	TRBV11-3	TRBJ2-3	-	TGTGCCAGCAGCTTAGGGGAGGCAGATACGCAGTATTTT	CASSLGEADTQYF
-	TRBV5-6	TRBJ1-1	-	TGTGCCAGCAGCTCGTTGAGGACGGTGAACACTGAAGCTTTCTTT	CASSSLRTVNTEAFF
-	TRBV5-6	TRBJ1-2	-	TGTGCCAGCAGCCCGGGGGGGCCTCAGCCCGGCTACACCTTC	CASSPGGPQPGYTF
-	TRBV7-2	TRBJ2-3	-	TGTGCCAGCAGCTTAGTCTACACAGATACGCAGTATTTT	CASSLVYTDTQYF
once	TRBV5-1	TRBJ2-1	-	TGCGCCAGCAGCTTGGGGTCAGGCTACAATGAGCAGTTCTTC	CASSLGSGYNEQFF
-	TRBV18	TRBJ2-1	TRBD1	TGTGCCAGCTCGTCGGGACAGATAGTGAATGAGCAGTTCTTC	CASSSGQIVNEQFF
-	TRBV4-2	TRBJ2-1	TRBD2	TGTGCCAGCAGCCAAGAGGCTAGCGGGGGGAACAATGAGCAGTTCTTC	CASSQEASGGNNEQFF
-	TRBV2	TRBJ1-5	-	TGTGCCAGCAGTGAAGTTATCAATCAGCCCCAGCATTTT	CASSEVINQPQHF
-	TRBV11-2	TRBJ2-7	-	TGTGCCAGCAGCCAAACAGGGACCGGCGGTTACGAGCAGTACTTC	CASSQTGTGGYEQYF
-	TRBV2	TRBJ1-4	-	TGTGCCAGCACGGTAGCGCAAGGGGAAAAACTGTTTTTT	CASTVAQGEKLFF
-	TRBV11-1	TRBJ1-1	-	TGTGCCAGCAGCTTATTGGCGGACACTGAAGCTTTCTTT	CASSLLADTEAFF
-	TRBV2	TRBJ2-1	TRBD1	TGTGCCAGCAGTGAAAAAACAGGGGGGCATGAGCAGTTCTTC	CASSEKTGGHEQFF
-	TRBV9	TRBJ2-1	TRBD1	TGTGCCAGCAGCGCTAGCACAGGGGACTCCTACAATGAGCAGTTCTTC	CASSASTGDSYNEQFF
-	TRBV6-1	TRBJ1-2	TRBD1	TGTGCCAGCAGTACTACTGGGACAGGAGTATATGGCTACACCTTC	CASSTTGTGVYGYTF
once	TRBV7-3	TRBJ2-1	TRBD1	TGTGCCAGCAGCCTTTCCGGGACAGTCTACAATGAGCAGTTCTTC	CASSLSGTVYNEQFF
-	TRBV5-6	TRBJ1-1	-	TGTGCCAGCAGCTTGGAGGCGAAGTATAGTATTGATGTGAACACTGAAGCTTTCTTT	CASSLEAKYSIDVNTEAFF
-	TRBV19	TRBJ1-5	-	TGTGCCAGTAGTATACAGGGCCCCGGCAATCAGCCCCAGCATTTT	CASSIQGPGNQPQHF
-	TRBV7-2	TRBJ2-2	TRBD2	TGTGCCAGCAGCCGGACTAGCGGGAAAATTCTCGGGGAGCTGTTTTTT	CASSRTSGKILGELFF
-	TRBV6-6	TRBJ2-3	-	TGTGCCAGCAGTTACACATTAAACGCCGGGGCAGATACGCAGTATTTT	CASSYTLNAGADTQYF
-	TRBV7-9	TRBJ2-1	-	TGTGCCAGCAGCCCTGTGGGCAGGGCAGGGAACAATGAGCAGTTCTTC	CASSPVGRAGNNEQFF
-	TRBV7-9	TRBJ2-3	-	TGTGCCAGCAGCTTAGGGGACGGAACCCAAGCGACAGATACGCAGTATTTT	CASSLGDGTQATDTQYF
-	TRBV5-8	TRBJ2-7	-	TGTGCCAGCAGCTTGCAGGGTCCGGGGCAGCAGTACTTC	CASSLQGPGQQYF
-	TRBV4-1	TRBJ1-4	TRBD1	TGCGCCAGCAGCCAAGATTTCCGGACAGGAACGGGAGAAAAACTGTTTTTT	CASSQDFRTGTGEKLFF
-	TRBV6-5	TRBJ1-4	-	TGTGCCAGCAGCCCTGGCGGGCAGGGAGGTGAAAAACTGTTTTTT	CASSPGGQGGEKLFF
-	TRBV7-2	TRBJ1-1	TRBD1	TGTGCCAGCAGCTCGGGACAGGCTGCCACTGAAGCTTTCTTT	CASSSGQAATEAFF
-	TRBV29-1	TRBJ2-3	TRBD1	TGCAGCTCATCGGGACAGGGCACAGATACGCAGTATTTT	CSSSGQGTDTQYF
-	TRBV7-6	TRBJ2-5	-	TGTGCCAGCAGCTTAGTCCAGGGGGGGGAGACCCAGTACTTC	CASSLVQGGETQYF
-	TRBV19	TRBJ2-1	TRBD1	TGTGCCAGTAGTCTCCAACCGGGACAGACACACAATGAGCAGTTCTTC	CASSLQPGQTHNEQFF
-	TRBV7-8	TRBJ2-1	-	TGTGCCAGCAGCTTAGTGGGGGGGCCTTTTGAGCAGTTCTTC	CASSLVGGPFEQFF
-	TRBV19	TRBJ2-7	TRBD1	TGTGCCAGTAGTACGACAGGGTTAAGCGGCAACGAGCAGTACTTC	CASSTTGLSGNEQYF
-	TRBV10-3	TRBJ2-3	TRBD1	TGTGCCGCGCTCGGGGGACAGGGGGAAGAAAGGACAGATACGCAGTATTTT	CAALGGQGEERTDTQYF
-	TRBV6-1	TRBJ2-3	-	TGTGCCAGCAGTGAAGTGAGGGGAGATACGCAGTATTTT	CASSEVRGDTQYF
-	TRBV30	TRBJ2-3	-	TGTGCCTGGAAGGGGGGGCCGGGTACGCAGTATTTT	CAWKGGPGTQYF
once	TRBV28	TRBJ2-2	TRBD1	TGTGCCAGCAGGCCGACAGGGGGCAACACCGGGGAGCTGTTTTTT	CASRPTGGNTGELFF
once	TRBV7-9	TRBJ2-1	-	TGTGCCAGCAGCTTAGAACCTTTGTATGAGCAGTTCTTC	CASSLEPLYEQFF
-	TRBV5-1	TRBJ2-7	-	TGCGCCAGCAGCTTGGGTGCCTCTGCTGAACCGCCCGAGCAGTACTTC	CASSLGASAEPPEQYF
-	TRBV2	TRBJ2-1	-	TGTGCCAGCAGGGTTGGTTGGGGTTATGAGCAGTTCTTC	CASRVGWGYEQFF
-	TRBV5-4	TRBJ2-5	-	TGTGCCAGCAGCTTGCCGGCGACGGGACAAGAGACCCAGTACTTC	CASSLPATGQETQYF
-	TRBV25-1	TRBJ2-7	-	TGTGCCAGCAGACAGGACCGCTACGAGCAGTACTTC	CASRQDRYEQYF
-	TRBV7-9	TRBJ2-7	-	TGTGCCAGCAGCTTAGCGGGATCTCCCTACGAGCAGTACTTC	CASSLAGSPYEQYF
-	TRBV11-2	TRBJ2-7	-	TGTGCCAGCAGCTTAGATAGGACAGTCGGGGAGCAGTACTTC	CASSLDRTVGEQYF
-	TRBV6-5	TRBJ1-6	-	TGTGCCAGCAGTACCCGACAGGCGTCTCATTCACCCCTCCACTTT	CASSTRQASHSPLHF
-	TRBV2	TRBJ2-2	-	TGTGCCAGCACCTTGGAGGGGGCGACCGGGGAGCTGTTTTTT	CASTLEGATGELFF